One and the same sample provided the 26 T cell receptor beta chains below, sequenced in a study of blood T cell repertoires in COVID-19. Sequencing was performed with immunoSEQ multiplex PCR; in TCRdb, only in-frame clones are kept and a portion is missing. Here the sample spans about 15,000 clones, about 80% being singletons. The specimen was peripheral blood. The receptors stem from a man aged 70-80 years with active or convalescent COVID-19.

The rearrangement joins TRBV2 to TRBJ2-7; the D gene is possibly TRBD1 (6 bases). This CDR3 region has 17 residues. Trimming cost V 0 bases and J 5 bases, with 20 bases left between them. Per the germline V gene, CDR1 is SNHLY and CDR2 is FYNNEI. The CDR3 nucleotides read TGTGCCAGCAGTGAAGCCCGACTTTCTTCAGGGACAAACGAGCAGTACTTC. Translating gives CASSEARLSSGTNEQYF. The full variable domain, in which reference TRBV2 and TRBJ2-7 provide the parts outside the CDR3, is EPEVTQTPSHQVTQMGQEVILRCVPISNHLYFYWYRQILGQKVEFLVSFYNNEISEKSEIFDDQFSVERPDGSNFTLKIRSTKLEDSAMYFCASSEARLSSGTNEQYFGPGTRLTVT.

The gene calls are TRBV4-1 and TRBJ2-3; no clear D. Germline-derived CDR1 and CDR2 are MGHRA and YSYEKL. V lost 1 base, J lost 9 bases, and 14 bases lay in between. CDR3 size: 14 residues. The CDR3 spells CASSQGLGGWTQYF. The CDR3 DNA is TGCGCCAGCAGCCAAGGGCTAGGCGGTTGGACGCAGTATTTT.

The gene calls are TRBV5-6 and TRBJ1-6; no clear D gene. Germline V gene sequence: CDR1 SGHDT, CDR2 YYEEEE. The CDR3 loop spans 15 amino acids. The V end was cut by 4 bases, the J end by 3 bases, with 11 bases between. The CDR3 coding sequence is TGTGCCAGCAGCCAAAGACGAGGCTATAATTCACCCCTCCACTTT. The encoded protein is CASSQRRGYNSPLHF.

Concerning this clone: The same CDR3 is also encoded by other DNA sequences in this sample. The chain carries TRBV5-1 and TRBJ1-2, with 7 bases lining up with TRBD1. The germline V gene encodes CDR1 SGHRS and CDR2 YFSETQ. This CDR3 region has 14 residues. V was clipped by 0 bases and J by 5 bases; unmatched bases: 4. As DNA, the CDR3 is TGCGCCAGCAGCTTGGAGGGCAGGGGGTATGGCTACACCTTC. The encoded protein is CASSLEGRGYGYTF.

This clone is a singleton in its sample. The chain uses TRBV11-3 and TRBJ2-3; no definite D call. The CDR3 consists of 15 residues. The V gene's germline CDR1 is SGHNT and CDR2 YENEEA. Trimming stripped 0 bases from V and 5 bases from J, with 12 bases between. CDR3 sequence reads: CASSLEASSGDTQYF. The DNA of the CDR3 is TGTGCCAGCAGCTTAGAAGCTTCATCGGGAGATACGCAGTATTTT.

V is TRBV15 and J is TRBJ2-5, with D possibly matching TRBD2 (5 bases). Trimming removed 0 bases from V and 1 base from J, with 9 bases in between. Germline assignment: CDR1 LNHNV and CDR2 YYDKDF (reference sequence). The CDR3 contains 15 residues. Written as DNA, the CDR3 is TGTGCCACCAGCAGAGATCTTCGGGGCCAAGAGACCCAGTACTTC. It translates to CATSRDLRGQETQYF.

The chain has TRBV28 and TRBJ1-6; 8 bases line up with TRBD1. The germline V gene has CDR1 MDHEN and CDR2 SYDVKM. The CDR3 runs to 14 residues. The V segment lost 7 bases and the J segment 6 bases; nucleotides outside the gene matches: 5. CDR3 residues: CASIRDRRNSPLHF. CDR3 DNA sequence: TGTGCCAGCATACGGGACAGGCGTAATTCACCCCTCCACTTT.

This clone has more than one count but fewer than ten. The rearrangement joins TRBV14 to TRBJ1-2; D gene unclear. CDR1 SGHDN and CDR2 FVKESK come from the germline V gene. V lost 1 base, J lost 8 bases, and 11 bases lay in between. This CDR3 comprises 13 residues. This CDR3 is CASSQARHGGYTF. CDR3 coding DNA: TGTGCCAGCAGCCAAGCCAGGCATGGGGGCTACACCTTC.

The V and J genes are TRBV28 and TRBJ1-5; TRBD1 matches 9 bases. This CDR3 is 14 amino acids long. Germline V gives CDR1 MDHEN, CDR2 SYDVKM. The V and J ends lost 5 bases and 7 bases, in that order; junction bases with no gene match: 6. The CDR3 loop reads CASSPQTGGQPQHF. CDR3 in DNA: TGTGCCAGCAGTCCCCAGACAGGGGGACAGCCCCAGCATTTT. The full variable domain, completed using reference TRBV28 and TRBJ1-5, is DVKVTQSSRYLVKRTGEKVFLECVQDMDHENMFWYRQDPGLGLRLIYFSYDVKMKEKGDIPEGYSVSREKKERFSLILESASTNQTSMYLCASSPQTGGQPQHFGDGTRLSIL.

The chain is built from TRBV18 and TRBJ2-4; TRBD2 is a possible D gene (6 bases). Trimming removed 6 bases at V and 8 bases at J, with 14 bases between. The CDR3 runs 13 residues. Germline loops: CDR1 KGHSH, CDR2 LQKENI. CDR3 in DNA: TGTGCCAGCTCCCCCGGGTCGGGAGACATTCAGTACTTC. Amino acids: CASSPGSGDIQYF.

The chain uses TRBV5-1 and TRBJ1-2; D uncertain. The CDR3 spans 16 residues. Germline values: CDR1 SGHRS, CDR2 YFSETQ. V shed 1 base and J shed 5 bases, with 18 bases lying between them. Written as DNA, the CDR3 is TGCGCCAGCAGCTTGATTCCAGGCCAACCTTCATATGGCTACACCTTC. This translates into CASSLIPGQPSYGYTF. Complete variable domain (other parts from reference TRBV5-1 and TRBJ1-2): KAGVTQTPRYLIKTRGQQVTLSCSPISGHRSVSWYQQTPGQGLQFLFEYFSETQRNKGNFPGRFSGRQFSNSRSEMNVSTLELGDSALYLCASSLIPGQPSYGYTFGSGTRLTVV.

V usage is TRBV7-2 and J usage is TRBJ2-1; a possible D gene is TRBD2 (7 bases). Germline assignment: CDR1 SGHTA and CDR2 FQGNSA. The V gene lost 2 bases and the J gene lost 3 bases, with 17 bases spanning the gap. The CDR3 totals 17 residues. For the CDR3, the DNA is TGTGCCAGCAGCTTACGGAGGGGGGGGCAACACTACAATGAGCAGTTCTTC. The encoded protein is CASSLRRGGQHYNEQFF.

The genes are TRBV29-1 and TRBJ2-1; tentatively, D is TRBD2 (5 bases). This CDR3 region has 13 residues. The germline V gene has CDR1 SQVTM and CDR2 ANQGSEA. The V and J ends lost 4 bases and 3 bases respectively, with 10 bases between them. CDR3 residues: CSVGPGSYNEQFF. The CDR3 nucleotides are TGCAGCGTTGGACCTGGGAGCTACAATGAGCAGTTCTTC.

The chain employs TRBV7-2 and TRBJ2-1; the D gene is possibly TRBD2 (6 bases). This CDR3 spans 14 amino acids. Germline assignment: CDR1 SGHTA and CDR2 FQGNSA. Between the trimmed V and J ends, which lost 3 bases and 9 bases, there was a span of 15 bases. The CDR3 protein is CASSLGLPPGEQFF. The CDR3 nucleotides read TGTGCCAGCAGCTTGGGACTTCCCCCGGGTGAGCAGTTCTTC. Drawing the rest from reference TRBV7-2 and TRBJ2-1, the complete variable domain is GAGVSQSPSNKVTEKGKDVELRCDPISGHTALYWYRQSLGQGLEFLIYFQGNSAPDKSGLPSDRFSAERTGGSVSTLTIQRTQQEDSAVYLCASSLGLPPGEQFFGPGTRLTVL.

CDR3 sequence (DNA): TGCGCCAGCAGCTTGGCCTTTGGCCAGGGGGGAGATACGCAGTATTTT. This encodes CASSLAFGQGGDTQYF. This rearrangement joins TRBV5-1 to TRBJ2-3, with a possible D match to TRBD1 (7 bases). CDR3 length equals 16 residues. The germline gives CDR1 SGHRS, CDR2 YFSETQ. V lost 0 bases, J lost 5 bases, and 16 bases lay in between.

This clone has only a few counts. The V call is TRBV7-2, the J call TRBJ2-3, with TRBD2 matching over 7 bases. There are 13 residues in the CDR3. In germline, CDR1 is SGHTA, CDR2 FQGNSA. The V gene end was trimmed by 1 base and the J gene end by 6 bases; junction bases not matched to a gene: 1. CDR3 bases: TGTGCCAGCAGCTTAGGGCGGGGGGATACGCAGTATTTT. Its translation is CASSLGRGDTQYF.

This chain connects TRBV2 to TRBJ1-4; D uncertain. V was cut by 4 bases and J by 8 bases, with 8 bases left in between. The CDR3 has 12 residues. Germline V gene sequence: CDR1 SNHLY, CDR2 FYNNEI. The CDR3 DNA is TGTGCCAGCAGTGCGGGTGGGGAAAAACTGTTTTTT. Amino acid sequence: CASSAGGEKLFF.

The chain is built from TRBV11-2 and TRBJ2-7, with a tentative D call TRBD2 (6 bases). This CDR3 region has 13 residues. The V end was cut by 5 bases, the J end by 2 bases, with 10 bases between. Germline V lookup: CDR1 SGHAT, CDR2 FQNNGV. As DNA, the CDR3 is TGTGCCAGCAGCCCGACGGGGGCCTACGAGCAGTACTTC. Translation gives CASSPTGAYEQYF.

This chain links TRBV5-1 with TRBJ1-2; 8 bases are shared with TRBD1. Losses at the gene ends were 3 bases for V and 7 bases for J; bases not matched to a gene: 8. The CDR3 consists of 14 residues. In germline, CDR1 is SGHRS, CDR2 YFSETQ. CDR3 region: CASSSGQGRGGYTF. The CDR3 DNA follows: TGCGCCAGCAGCTCCGGACAGGGTAGGGGTGGCTACACCTTC.

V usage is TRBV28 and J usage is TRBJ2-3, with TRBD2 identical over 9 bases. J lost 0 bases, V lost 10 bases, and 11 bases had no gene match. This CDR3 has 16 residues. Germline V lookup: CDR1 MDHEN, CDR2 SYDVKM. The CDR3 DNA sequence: TGTGCCACCTCGCCTAGCGGGGTTTACAGCACAGATACGCAGTATTTT. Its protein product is CATSPSGVYSTDTQYF.

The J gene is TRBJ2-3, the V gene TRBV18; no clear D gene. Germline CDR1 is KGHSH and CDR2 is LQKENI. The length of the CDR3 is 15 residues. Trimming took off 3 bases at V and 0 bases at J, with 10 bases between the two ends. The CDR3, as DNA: TGTGCCAGCTCACCTTGGAGTCCTAGCACAGATACGCAGTATTTT. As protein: CASSPWSPSTDTQYF.

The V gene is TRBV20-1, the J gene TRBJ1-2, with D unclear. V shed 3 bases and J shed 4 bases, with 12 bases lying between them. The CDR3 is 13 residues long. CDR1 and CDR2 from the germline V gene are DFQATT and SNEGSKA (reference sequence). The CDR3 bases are TGCAGTGCTAGTGACCCGGTCGGCTATGGCTACACCTTC. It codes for CSASDPVGYGYTF.

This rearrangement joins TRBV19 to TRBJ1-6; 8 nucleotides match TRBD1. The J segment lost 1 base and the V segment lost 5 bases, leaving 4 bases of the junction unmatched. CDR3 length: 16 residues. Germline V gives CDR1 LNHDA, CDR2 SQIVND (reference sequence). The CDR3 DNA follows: TGTGCCAGTAGTCGACAGGGGAGGTCCTATAATTCACCCCTCCACTTT. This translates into CASSRQGRSYNSPLHF. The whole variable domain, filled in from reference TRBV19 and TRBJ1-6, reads DGGITQSPKYLFRKEGQNVTLSCEQNLNHDAMYWYRQDPGQGLRLIYYSQIVNDFQKGDIAEGYSVSREKKESFPLTVTSAQKNPTAFYLCASSRQGRSYNSPLHFGNGTRLTVT.

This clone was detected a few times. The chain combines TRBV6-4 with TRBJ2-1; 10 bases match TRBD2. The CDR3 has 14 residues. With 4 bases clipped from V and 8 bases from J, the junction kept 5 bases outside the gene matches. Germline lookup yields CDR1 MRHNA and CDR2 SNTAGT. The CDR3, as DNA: TGTGCCAGCAGTGTATTAGCGGGGGGTTATGAGCAGTTCTTC. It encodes CASSVLAGGYEQFF.

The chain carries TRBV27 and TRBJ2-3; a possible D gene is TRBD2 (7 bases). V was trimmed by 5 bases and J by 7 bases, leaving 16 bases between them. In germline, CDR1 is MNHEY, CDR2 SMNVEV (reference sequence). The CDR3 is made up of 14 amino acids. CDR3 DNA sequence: TGTGCCAGCAGTCGGGGGGCCTCGGGGCATACGCAGTATTTT. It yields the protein CASSRGASGHTQYF.

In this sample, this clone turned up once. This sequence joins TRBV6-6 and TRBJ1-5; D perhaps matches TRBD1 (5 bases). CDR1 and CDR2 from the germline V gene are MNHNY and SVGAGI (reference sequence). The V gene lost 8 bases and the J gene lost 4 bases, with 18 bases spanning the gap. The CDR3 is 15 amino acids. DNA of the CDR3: TGTGCCAGCTCGGGAAGCGGGACTGTAAATCAGCCCCAGCATTTT. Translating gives CASSGSGTVNQPQHF.